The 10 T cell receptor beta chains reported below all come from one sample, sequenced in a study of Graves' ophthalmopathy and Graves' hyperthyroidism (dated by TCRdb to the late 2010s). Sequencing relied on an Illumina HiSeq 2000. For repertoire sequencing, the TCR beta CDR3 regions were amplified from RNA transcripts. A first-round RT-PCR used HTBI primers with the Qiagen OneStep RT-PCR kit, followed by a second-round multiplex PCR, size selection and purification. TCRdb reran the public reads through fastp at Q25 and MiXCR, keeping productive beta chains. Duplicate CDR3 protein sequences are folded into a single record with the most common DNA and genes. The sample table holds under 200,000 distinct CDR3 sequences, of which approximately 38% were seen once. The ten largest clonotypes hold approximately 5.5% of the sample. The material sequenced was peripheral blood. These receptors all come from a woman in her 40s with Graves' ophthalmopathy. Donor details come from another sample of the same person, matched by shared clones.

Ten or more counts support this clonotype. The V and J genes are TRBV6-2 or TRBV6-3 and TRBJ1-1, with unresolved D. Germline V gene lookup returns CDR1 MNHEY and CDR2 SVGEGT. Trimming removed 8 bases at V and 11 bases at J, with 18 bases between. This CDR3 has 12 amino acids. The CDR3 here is CASGKTILAAFF. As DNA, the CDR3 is TGTGCCAGCGGAAAGACAATACTGGCGGCTTTCTTT.

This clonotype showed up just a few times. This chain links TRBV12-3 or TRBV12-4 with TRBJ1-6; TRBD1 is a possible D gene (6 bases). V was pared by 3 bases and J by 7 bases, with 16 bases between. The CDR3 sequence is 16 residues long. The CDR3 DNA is TGTGCCAGCAGTTTGGAGCTCTCGGGGGCCAATTCACCCCTCCACTTT. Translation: CASSLELSGANSPLHF.

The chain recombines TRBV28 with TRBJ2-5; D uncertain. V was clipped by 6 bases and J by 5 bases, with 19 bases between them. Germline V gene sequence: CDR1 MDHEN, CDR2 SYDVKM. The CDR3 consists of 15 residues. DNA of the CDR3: TGTGCCAGCAGCACCTTAGGGCGGCTAGTTGAGACCCAGTACTTC. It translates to CASSTLGRLVETQYF. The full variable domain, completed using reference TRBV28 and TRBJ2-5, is DVKVTQSSRYLVKRTGEKVFLECVQDMDHENMFWYRQDPGLGLRLIYFSYDVKMKEKGDIPEGYSVSREKKERFSLILESASTNQTSMYLCASSTLGRLVETQYFGPGTRLLVL.

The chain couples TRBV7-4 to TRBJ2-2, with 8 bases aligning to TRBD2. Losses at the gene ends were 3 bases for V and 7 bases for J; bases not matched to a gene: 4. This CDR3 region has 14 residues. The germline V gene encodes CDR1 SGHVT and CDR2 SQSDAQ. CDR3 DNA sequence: TGTGCCAGCAGCTTTGCGCGGGAGGTCGGGGAGCTGTTTTTT. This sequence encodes CASSFAREVGELFF.

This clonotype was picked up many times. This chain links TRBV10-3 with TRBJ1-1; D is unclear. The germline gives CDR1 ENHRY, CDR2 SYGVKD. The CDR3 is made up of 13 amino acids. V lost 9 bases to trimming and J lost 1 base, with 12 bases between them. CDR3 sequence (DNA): TGTGCCATTAAGGGTCGGGAGAACACTGAAGCTTTCTTT. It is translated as CAIKGRENTEAFF.

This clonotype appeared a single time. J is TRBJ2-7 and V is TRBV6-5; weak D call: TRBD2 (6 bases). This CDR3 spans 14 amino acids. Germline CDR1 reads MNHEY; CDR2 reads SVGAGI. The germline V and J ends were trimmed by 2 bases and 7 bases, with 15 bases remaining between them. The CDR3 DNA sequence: TGTGCCAGCAGTTACGGAGGGGTGGCTGGAGAGCAGTACTTC. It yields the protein CASSYGGVAGEQYF.

The CDR3 DNA sequence: TGTGCCAGCAGCCCCCCTCGCTCTCGATTTTCCTACGAGCAGTACTTC. Translating gives CASSPPRSRFSYEQYF. V is TRBV11-2 and J is TRBJ2-7; D is unresolved. The CDR3 spans 16 residues. The ends were cut back, 5 bases at V and 1 base at J, with 18 bases in the middle. The germline CDR1 and CDR2 sequences are SGHAT and FQNNGV.

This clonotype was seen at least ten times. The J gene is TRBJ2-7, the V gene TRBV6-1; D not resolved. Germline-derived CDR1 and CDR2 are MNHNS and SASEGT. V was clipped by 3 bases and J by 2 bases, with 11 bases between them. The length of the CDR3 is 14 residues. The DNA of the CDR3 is TGTGCCAGCAGTGATTTGGGATTTGCCTACGAGCAGTACTTC. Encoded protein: CASSDLGFAYEQYF.

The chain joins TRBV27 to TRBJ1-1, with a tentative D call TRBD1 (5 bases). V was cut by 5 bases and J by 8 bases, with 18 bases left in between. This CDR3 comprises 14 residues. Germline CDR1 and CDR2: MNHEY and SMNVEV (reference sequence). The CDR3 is CASSPPLGASEAFF. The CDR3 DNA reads TGTGCCAGCAGTCCCCCCCTTGGGGCATCGGAAGCTTTCTTT.

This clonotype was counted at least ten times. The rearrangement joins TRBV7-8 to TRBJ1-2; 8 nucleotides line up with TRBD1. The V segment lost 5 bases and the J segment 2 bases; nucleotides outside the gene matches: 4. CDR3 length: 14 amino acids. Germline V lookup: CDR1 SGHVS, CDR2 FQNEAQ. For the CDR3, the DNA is TGTGCCAGCAGCCACAGGGGGACCAACTATGGCTACACCTTC. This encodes CASSHRGTNYGYTF.